A single sample is the source of the 22 T cell receptor beta chains below, sequenced in a study of T cells in Graves' hyperthyroidism and ophthalmopathy. RNA transcripts served as the template for amplifying TCR beta CDR3 regions. Researchers ran a first-round RT-PCR on the TCR CDR3 using the HTBI primer set. TCRdb ran MiXCR on the multiplex PCR reads and lists one entry per CDR3 protein. Among hundreds of thousands of distinct CDR3 sequences listed, roughly 40% were seen once. Sequenced sample: blood. The receptor set was obtained from a man aged 18 to 30 with Graves' hyperthyroidism.

The rearrangement links TRBV6-5 to TRBJ1-1, with TRBD1 matching 9 bases. In germline, CDR1 is MNHEY, CDR2 SVGAGI. After removal of 8 bases from V and 5 bases from J, the junction contained 9 bases not matched to a gene. The CDR3 has 14 amino acids. CDR3 loop: CASGKGQGKTEAFF. Written as DNA, the CDR3 is TGTGCCAGCGGAAAGGGACAGGGAAAAACTGAAGCTTTCTTT.

Ten or more counts support this clonotype. The chain has TRBV10-3 and TRBJ1-1; D is possibly TRBD1 (5 bases). This CDR3 spans 11 amino acids. Germline V gives CDR1 ENHRY, CDR2 SYGVKD. Trimming removed 5 bases from V and 7 bases from J, with 8 bases in between. Here the CDR3 reads CAISKGDEAFF. The CDR3 DNA follows: TGTGCCATCAGTAAAGGGGATGAAGCTTTCTTT.

The rearrangement links TRBV4-2 to TRBJ1-1; D may be TRBD1 (6 bases). CDR1 and CDR2 from the germline V gene are LGHNA and YNFKEQ. This CDR3 region has 15 residues. V was shortened by 0 bases and J by 0 bases, with 8 bases between the two germline ends. Here the CDR3 reads CASSQDRTVNTEAFF. The CDR3 nucleotides read TGTGCCAGCAGCCAAGATCGGACAGTGAACACTGAAGCTTTCTTT.

Many counts were recorded for this clonotype. The DNA for the CDR3 is TGTGCCAGCAGCTCAACAGGGGAAACCGGGGAGCTGTTTTTT. Protein: CASSSTGETGELFF. The chain links TRBV7-9 to TRBJ2-2, with TRBD1 identical over 7 bases. The trim removed 4 bases at V and 5 bases at J, leaving 4 bases unmatched. CDR3 length equals 14 residues. Germline-derived CDR1 and CDR2 are SEHNR and FQNEAQ (reference sequence).

V is TRBV19 and J is TRBJ1-1; D uncertain. This CDR3 contains 12 residues. Germline assignment: CDR1 LNHDA and CDR2 SQIVND (reference sequence). V dropped 11 bases and J dropped 0 bases, with 10 bases sitting between them. DNA of the CDR3: TGTGCCTGTGGGGTGTTGAACACTGAAGCTTTCTTT. This translates into CACGVLNTEAFF.

The sample holds many counts of this clonotype. The chain links TRBV29-1 to TRBJ2-5; tentatively, D is TRBD2 (5 bases). V lost 1 base and J lost 3, with 15 bases in between. The CDR3 extends over 15 amino acids. The V gene's germline CDR1 is SQVTM and CDR2 ANQGSEA. CDR3 residues: CSVEGFNNGEETQYF. CDR3 DNA sequence: TGCAGCGTTGAAGGGTTTAACAACGGGGAAGAGACCCAGTACTTC.

The chain carries TRBV13 and TRBJ1-5, with TRBD1 as a possible D gene (5 bases). The CDR3 sequence is 16 residues long. The germline CDR1 and CDR2 sequences are PRHDT and FYEKMQ (reference sequence). With 3 bases removed from V and 4 bases from J, the gap between germline ends came to 16 bases. The CDR3 DNA is TGTGCCAGCAGCTTGGGATTGGGGGGGGAAAATCAGCCCCAGCATTTT. This sequence encodes CASSLGLGGENQPQHF.

The genes are TRBV6-5 and TRBJ2-7; D is perhaps TRBD1 (6 bases). Germline loops: CDR1 MNHEY, CDR2 SVGAGI. The CDR3 has 12 residues. V lost 4 bases and J lost 12, with 16 bases in between. In DNA form, the CDR3 reads TGTGCCAGCAGTTCAGACATTACAGGGCTGTACTTC. Its protein product is CASSSDITGLYF.

V is TRBV20-1 and J is TRBJ1-1, with D unresolved. The V gene's germline CDR1 is DFQATT and CDR2 SNEGSKA (reference sequence). CDR3 length equals 11 residues. The CDR3 DNA is TGCACCCTCGGACCAATGACTGAAGCTTTCTTT. Translating gives CTLGPMTEAFF.

This chain connects TRBV20-1 to TRBJ1-5; 8 bases line up with TRBD1. V lost 6 bases to trimming and J lost 6 bases; unmatched junction nucleotides: 7. The CDR3 consists of 13 residues. Germline assignment: CDR1 DFQATT and CDR2 SNEGSKA (reference sequence). This chain's CDR3 is CSAATGESQPQHF. The CDR3 DNA sequence: TGCAGTGCCGCGACAGGGGAGAGTCAGCCCCAGCATTTT.

The chain links TRBV6-6 to TRBJ2-2; 8 nucleotides line up with TRBD2. Germline assignment: CDR1 MNHNY and CDR2 SVGAGI (reference sequence). This CDR3 region has 17 residues. J lost 0 bases, V lost 6 bases, and 9 bases had no gene match. In DNA, the CDR3 is TGTGCCAGCAGCCAGCGGGGGACGGTAGCGAACACCGGGGAGCTGTTTTTT. It codes for CASSQRGTVANTGELFF.

The table lists this clonotype with a few counts. The rearrangement joins TRBV12-3 or TRBV12-4 to TRBJ2-2; D is uncertain. V was pared by 3 bases and J by 8 bases, with 4 bases between. There are 11 residues in the CDR3. This CDR3 is CASSFEGELFF. CDR3 DNA sequence: TGTGCCAGCAGTTTTGAAGGGGAGCTGTTTTTT.

This chain uses TRBV6-6 with TRBJ1-2; tentatively, D is TRBD1 (6 bases). V was shortened by 0 bases and J by 4 bases, with 9 bases between the two germline ends. CDR1 and CDR2 from the germline V gene are MNHNY and SVGAGI (reference sequence). The CDR3 is 14 amino acids. For the CDR3, the DNA is TGTGCCAGCAGTTACTCGGTACAGGGCTATGGCTACACCTTC. Protein product: CASSYSVQGYGYTF.

This clonotype was counted ten times or more. CDR3 bases: TGTGCCAGCAGCCGATCGGGACAGGGCAATGAAAAACTGTTTTTT. Protein: CASSRSGQGNEKLFF. V is TRBV7-8 and J is TRBJ1-4; 9 bases are shared with TRBD1. J gave up 5 bases and V 5 bases, and 6 bases lay outside the gene matches. The CDR3 has 15 residues. Germline CDR1 SGHVS, CDR2 FQNEAQ. Combining the CDR3 with reference TRBV7-8 and TRBJ1-4 gives the whole variable domain GAGVSQSPRYKVAKRGQDVALRCDPISGHVSLFWYQQALGQGPEFLTYFQNEAQLDKSGLPSDRFFAERPEGSVSTLKIQRTQQEDSAVYLCASSRSGQGNEKLFFGSGTQLSVL.

The chain carries TRBV19 and TRBJ2-7; the D gene is possibly TRBD1 (6 bases). The CDR3 runs to 17 residues. Trimming shortened V by 5 bases and J by 4 bases, and 24 bases separated the two germline ends. Per the germline V gene, CDR1 is LNHDA and CDR2 is SQIVND (reference sequence). For the CDR3, the DNA is TGTGCCAGTAGTCCCAACACGGACAGACTTGGCGGGTACGAGCAGTACTTC. Its protein product is CASSPNTDRLGGYEQYF.

This chain links TRBV10-3 with TRBJ2-1; D unclear. V lost 6 bases and J lost 4, with 13 bases in between. Looked up from germline, CDR1 is ENHRY and CDR2 is SYGVKD. This CDR3 contains 14 residues. The DNA for the CDR3 is TGTGCCATCAGGGCCACGGACGAGTACAATGAGCAGTTCTTC. As protein: CAIRATDEYNEQFF.

This clonotype was detected a few times. V gene TRBV4-2 combines with J gene TRBJ1-4, with D maybe TRBD1 (5 bases). V was trimmed by 2 bases and J by 7 bases, leaving 14 bases between them. Germline V lookup: CDR1 LGHNA, CDR2 YNFKEQ. This CDR3 spans 15 amino acids. CDR3 sequence (DNA): TGTGCCAGCAGCCAATTCACCATAGGGGTTGAAAAACTGTTTTTT. Protein: CASSQFTIGVEKLFF.

A word on this clonotype: Given a much more abundant clone one base away, this may be a read error. This chain links TRBV6-1 with TRBJ1-1; 7 positions match TRBD1. With 6 bases clipped from V and 5 bases from J, the junction kept 15 bases outside the gene matches. The CDR3 is made up of 16 amino acids. Germline V gene data show CDR1 as MNHNS and CDR2 as SASEGT. The CDR3: CASRPLGGQTKTEAFF. In nucleotides, the CDR3 is TGTGCCAGCAGACCCCTCGGGGGACAGACGAAGACTGAAGCTTTCTTT.

This clonotype was recorded many times. The rearrangement links TRBV7-9 to TRBJ2-5, with no clear D. Germline values: CDR1 SEHNR, CDR2 FQNEAQ (reference sequence). The CDR3 has 15 amino acids. The V end was cut by 1 base, the J end by 5 bases, with 14 bases between. CDR3 sequence (DNA): TGTGCCAGCAGCTTAGTGCCCCACCGCCGGGAGACCCAGTACTTC. Translation gives CASSLVPHRRETQYF.

This clonotype was observed many times. The chain carries TRBV19 and TRBJ1-2; D might be TRBD1 (5 bases). Per the germline V gene, CDR1 is LNHDA and CDR2 is SQIVND (reference sequence). The CDR3 is 13 residues long. The ends were cut back, 6 bases at V and 5 bases at J, with 13 bases in the middle. CDR3 sequence (DNA): TGTGCCAGTAGCCTAAGAGGGGTTTATGGCTACACCTTC. Its translation: CASSLRGVYGYTF.

In the case of this clonotype: A much larger clone is a single base away; this may be a read error. This rearrangement joins TRBV11-2 to TRBJ1-1; perhaps TRBD1 as D (5 bases). The germline CDR1 and CDR2 sequences are SGHAT and FQNNGV. The CDR3 covers 14 residues. Trimming shortened V by 4 bases and J by 0 bases, and 9 bases separated the two germline ends. The CDR3 sequence: CASSSGPVNTEAFF. Written as DNA, the CDR3 is TGTGCCAGCAGCTCGGGACCCGTGAACACTGAAGCTTTCTTT.

This clonotype has ten or more counts. The chain recombines TRBV15 with TRBJ2-7, with 7 bases identical to TRBD1. Germline V gives CDR1 LNHNV, CDR2 YYDKDF (reference sequence). This CDR3 has 15 amino acids. Germline trimming cut 0 bases from V and 7 bases from J; bases unmatched to any gene: 9. The CDR3 coding sequence is TGTGCCACCAGCAGAGATCGGGCAGGGGGTAGGGAGCAGTACTTC. Protein product: CATSRDRAGGREQYF.